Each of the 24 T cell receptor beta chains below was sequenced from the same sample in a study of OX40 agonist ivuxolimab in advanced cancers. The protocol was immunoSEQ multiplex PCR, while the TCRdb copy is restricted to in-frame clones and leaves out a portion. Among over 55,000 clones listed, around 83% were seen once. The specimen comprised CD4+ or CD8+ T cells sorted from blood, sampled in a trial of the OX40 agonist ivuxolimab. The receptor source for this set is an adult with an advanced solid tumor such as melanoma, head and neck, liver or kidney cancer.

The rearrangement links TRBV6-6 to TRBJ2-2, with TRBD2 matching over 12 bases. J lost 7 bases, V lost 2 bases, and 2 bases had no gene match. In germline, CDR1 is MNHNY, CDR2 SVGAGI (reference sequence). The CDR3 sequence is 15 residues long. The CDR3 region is CASSYTLAGGGELFF. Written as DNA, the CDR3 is TGTGCCAGCAGTTACACACTAGCGGGAGGCGGGGAGCTGTTTTTT.

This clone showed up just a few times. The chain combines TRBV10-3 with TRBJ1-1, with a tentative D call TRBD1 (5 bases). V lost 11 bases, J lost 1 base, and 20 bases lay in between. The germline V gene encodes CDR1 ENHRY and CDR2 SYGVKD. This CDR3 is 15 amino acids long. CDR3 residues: CAASRVGDSNTEAFF. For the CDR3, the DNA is TGTGCCGCTAGTCGGGTCGGGGACTCGAACACTGAAGCTTTCTTT.

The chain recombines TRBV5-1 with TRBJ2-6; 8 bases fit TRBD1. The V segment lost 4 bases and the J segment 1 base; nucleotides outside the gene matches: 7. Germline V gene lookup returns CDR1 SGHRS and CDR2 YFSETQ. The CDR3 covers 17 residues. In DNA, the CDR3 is TGCGCCAGCAGCCCTCGGACAGGGCGTTCTGGGGCCAACGTCCTGACTTTC. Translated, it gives CASSPRTGRSGANVLTF.

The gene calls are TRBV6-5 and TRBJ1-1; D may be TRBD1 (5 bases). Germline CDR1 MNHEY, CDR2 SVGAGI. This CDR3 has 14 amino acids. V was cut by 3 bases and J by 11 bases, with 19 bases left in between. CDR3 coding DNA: TGTGCCAGCAGTTATGGGGGTACAAGCTTTCTGGCTTTCTTT. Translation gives CASSYGGTSFLAFF.

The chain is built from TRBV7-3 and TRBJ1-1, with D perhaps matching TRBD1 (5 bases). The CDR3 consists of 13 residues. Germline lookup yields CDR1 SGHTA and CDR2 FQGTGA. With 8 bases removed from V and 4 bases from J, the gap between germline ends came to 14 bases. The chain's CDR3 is CASRNSGGTEAFF. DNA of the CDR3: TGTGCCAGCCGGAACTCGGGGGGCACTGAAGCTTTCTTT.

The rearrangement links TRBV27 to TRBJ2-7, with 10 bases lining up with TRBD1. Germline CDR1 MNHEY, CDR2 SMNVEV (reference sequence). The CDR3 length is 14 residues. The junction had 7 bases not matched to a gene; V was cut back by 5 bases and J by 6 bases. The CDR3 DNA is TGTGCCAGCAGTATCGGGACAGGGGACGGCGAGCAGTACTTC. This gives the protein CASSIGTGDGEQYF.

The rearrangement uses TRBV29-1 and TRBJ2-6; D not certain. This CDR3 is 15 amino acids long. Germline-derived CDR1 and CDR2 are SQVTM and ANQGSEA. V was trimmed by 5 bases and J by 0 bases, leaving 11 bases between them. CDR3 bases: TGCAGCGTTAGAGAAGGGTCCTCTGGGGCCAACGTCCTGACTTTC. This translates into CSVREGSSGANVLTF.

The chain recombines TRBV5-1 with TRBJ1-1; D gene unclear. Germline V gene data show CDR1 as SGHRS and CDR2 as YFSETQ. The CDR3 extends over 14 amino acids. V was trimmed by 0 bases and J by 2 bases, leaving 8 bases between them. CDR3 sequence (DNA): TGCGCCAGCAGCTTGGCTACAGATAACACTGAAGCTTTCTTT. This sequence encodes CASSLATDNTEAFF.

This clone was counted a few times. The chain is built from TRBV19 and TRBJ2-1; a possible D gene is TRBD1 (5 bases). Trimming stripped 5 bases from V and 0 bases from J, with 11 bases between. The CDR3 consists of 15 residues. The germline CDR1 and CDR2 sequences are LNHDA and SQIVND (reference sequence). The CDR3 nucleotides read TGTGCCAGTAGTGCACAGGCGGCCTCCTACAATGAGCAGTTCTTC. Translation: CASSAQAASYNEQFF.

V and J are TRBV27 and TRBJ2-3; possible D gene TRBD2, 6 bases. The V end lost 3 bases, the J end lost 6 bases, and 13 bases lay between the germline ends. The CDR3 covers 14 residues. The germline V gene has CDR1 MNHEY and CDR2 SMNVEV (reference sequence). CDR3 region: CASSLAGSPDTQYF. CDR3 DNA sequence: TGTGCCAGCAGTTTGGCCGGGAGTCCCGATACGCAGTATTTT.

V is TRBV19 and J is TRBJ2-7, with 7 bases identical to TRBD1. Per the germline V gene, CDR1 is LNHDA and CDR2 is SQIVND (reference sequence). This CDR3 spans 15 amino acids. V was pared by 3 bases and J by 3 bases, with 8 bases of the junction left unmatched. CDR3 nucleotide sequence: TGTGCCAGTAGTATGACAGGGCCGACGGTCTACGAGCAGTACTTC. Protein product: CASSMTGPTVYEQYF. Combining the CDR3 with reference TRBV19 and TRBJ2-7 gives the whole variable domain DGGITQSPKYLFRKEGQNVTLSCEQNLNHDAMYWYRQDPGQGLRLIYYSQIVNDFQKGDIAEGYSVSREKKESFPLTVTSAQKNPTAFYLCASSMTGPTVYEQYFGPGTRLTVT.

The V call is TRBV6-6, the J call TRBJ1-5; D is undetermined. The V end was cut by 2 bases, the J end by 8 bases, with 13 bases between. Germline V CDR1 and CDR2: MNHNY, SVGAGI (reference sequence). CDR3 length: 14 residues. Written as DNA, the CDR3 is TGTGCCAGCAGTTACGGGCCCCCCCGGGAGCCCCAGCATTTT. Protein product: CASSYGPPREPQHF.

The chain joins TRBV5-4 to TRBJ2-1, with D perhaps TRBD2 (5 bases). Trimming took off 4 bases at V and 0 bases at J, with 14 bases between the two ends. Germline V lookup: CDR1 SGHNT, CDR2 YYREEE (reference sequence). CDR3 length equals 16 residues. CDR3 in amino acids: CASSPDGGSSYNEQFF. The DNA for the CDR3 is TGTGCCAGCAGCCCCGACGGCGGGTCCTCCTACAATGAGCAGTTCTTC. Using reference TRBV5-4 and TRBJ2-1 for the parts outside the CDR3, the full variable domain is ETGVTQSPTHLIKTRGQQVTLRCSSQSGHNTVSWYQQALGQGPQFIFQYYREEENGRGNFPPRFSGLQFPNYSSELNVNALELDDSALYLCASSPDGGSSYNEQFFGPGTRLTVL.

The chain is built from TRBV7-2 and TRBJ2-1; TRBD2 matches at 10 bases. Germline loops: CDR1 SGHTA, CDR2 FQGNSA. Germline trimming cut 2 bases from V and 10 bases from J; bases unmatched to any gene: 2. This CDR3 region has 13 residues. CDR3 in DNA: TGTGCCAGCAGCTTACCGACTAGCGGGGAGCAGTTCTTC. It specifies CASSLPTSGEQFF.

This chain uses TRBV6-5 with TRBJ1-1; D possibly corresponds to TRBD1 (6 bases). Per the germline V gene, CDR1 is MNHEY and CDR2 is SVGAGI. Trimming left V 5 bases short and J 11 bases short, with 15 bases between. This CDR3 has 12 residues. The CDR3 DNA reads TGTGCCAGCAGTCCCCTCGGGGGCGCTGCTTTCTTT. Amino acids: CASSPLGGAAFF.

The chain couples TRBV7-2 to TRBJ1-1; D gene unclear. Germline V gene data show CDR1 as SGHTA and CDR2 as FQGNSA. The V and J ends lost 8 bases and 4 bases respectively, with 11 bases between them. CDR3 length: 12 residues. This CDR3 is CASGRATTEAFF. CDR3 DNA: TGTGCCAGCGGAAGGGCTACCACTGAAGCTTTCTTT.

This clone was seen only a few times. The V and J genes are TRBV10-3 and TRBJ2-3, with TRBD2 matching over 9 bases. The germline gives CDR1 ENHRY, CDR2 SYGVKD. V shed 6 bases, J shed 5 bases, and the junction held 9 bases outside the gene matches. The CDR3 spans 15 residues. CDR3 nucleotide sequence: TGTGCCATCAGACTTAGCGGGAGCGGGATAGATACGCAGTATTTT. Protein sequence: CAIRLSGSGIDTQYF.

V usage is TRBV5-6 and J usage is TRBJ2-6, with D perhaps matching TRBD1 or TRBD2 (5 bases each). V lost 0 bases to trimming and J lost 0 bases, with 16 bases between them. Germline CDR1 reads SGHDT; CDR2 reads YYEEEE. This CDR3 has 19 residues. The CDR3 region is CASSLVGVGAGSGANVLTF. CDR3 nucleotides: TGTGCCAGCAGCTTGGTGGGGGTTGGGGCTGGCTCTGGGGCCAACGTCCTGACTTTC.

DNA of the CDR3: TGTGCCAGCAGTTACTCTGGCGGTAGCAATCAGCCCCAGCATTTT. As protein: CASSYSGGSNQPQHF. V is TRBV6-5 and J is TRBJ1-5; D gene ambiguous. This CDR3 region has 15 residues. Trimming took 0 bases from V and 0 from J, leaving 6 bases between them. Germline V gene lookup returns CDR1 MNHEY and CDR2 SVGAGI.

CDR3 DNA sequence: TGTGCCATACACAGGGGTTCCTACAATGAGCAGTTCTTC. It is translated as CAIHRGSYNEQFF. J is TRBJ2-1 and V is TRBV28, with 7 bases aligning to TRBD1. Germline CDR1 MDHEN, CDR2 SYDVKM. V shed 10 bases, J shed 1 base, and the junction held 4 bases outside the gene matches. The CDR3 length is 13 residues.

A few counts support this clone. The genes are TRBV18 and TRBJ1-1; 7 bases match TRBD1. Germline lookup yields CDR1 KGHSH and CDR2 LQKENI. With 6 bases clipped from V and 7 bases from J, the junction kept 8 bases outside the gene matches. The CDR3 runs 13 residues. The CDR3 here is CASSLEGAGEAFF. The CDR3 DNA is TGTGCCAGCTCCCTTGAGGGGGCGGGTGAAGCTTTCTTT.

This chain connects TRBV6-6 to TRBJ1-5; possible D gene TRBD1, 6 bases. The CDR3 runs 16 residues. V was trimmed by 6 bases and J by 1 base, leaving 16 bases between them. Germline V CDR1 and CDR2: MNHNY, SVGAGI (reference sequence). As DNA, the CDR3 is TGTGCCAGCAGCCAAGGACAGCAACTGAGCAATCAGCCCCAGCATTTT. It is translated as CASSQGQQLSNQPQHF.

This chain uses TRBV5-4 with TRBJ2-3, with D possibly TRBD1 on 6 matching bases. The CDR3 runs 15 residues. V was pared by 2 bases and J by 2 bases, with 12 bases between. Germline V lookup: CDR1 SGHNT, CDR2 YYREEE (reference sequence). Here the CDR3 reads CASSFPGQSTDTQYF. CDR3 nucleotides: TGTGCCAGCAGCTTCCCGGGACAATCCACAGATACGCAGTATTTT.

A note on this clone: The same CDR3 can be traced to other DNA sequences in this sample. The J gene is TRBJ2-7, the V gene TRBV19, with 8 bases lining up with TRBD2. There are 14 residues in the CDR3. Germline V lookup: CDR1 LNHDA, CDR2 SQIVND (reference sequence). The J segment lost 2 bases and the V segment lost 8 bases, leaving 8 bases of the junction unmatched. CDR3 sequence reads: CASSTGTRTYEQYF. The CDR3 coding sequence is TGTGCCAGTTCTACCGGGACTAGGACCTACGAGCAGTACTTC.